These 8 T cell receptor beta chains originate from one sample sequenced in a study of read filtering for tumor transcriptome and immune sequencing. From roughly 400 ng of RNA, a library with molecular barcoded alpha/delta and beta/gamma adaptors was made. TCRdb called the reads again in MiXCR, with one record for every CDR3 protein. The sample shows 35,000 to 40,000 distinct CDR3 sequences, about 13% of them seen only once. The sequenced sample was a population of CD138-negative cells sorted from bone marrow. These receptors originate from a donor aged 40 or over with multiple myeloma.

This clonotype was recorded at least ten times. The chain couples TRBV15 to TRBJ2-7; no clear D gene. In germline, CDR1 is LNHNV, CDR2 YYDKDF (reference sequence). V lost 0 bases and J lost 1, with 4 bases in between. This CDR3 has 13 amino acids. CDR3 coding DNA: TGTGCCACCAGCAGAGAGAGGTCCTACGAGCAGTACTTC. It translates to CATSRERSYEQYF. Combining the CDR3 with reference TRBV15 and TRBJ2-7 gives the whole variable domain DAMVIQNPRYQVTQFGKPVTLSCSQTLNHNVMYWYQQKSSQAPKLLFHYYDKDFNNEADTPDNFQSRRPNTSFCFLDIRSPGLGDTAMYLCATSRERSYEQYFGPGTRLTVT.

On this clonotype itself: This may be a read error, as it is one base from a much larger clone. The rearrangement joins TRBV21-1 to TRBJ1-5; the D segment call TRBD1 is taken from the table without a DNA check. TRBV21-1 is a pseudogene. The CDR3 is 17 amino acids. CDR3 in amino acids: CASSHLGAQGKNQPQHF. CDR3 bases: TGTGCCAGCAGCCACCTGGGGGCACAGGGTAAAAATCAGCCCCAGCATTTT.

This clonotype occurred many times. The chain carries TRBV7-9 and TRBJ2-1; D possibly matches TRBD1 or TRBD2 (5 bases each). V lost 1 base and J lost 8, with 12 bases in between. Germline CDR1 reads SEHNR; CDR2 reads FQNEAQ (reference sequence). CDR3 size: 14 residues. The CDR3 DNA follows: TGTGCCAGCAGCTTAGACGGGGACCTCCATGAGCAGTTCTTC. It specifies CASSLDGDLHEQFF.

This clonotype occurred many times. The chain links TRBV20-1 to TRBJ1-5, with TRBD1 matching over 9 bases. Trimming at V came to 6 bases and at J to 1 base, leaving 4 bases not matched to a gene. The CDR3 runs 14 residues. Per germline, CDR1 DFQATT and CDR2 SNEGSKA (reference sequence). The CDR3 DNA reads as TGCAGTGCCTCCGGACAGGGGAGCAATCAGCCCCAGCATTTT. This sequence encodes CSASGQGSNQPQHF.

This clonotype was observed many times. The V gene is TRBV5-1, the J gene TRBJ2-2; 13 bases map to TRBD2. Germline loops: CDR1 SGHRS, CDR2 YFSETQ. The CDR3 length is 17 residues. Losses at the gene ends were 6 bases for V and 5 bases for J; bases not matched to a gene: 10. The DNA for the CDR3 is TGCGCCAGCAAGATGACTAGCGGGAGGCAAAATACCGGGGAGCTGTTTTTT. Translating gives CASKMTSGRQNTGELFF.

The sample holds many counts of this clonotype. V gene TRBV5-1 combines with J gene TRBJ2-5; perhaps D is TRBD1 or TRBD2 (5 bases each). The CDR3 is made up of 14 amino acids. Germline V gene sequence: CDR1 SGHRS, CDR2 YFSETQ. Trimming left V 3 bases short and J 7 bases short, with 16 bases between. As DNA, the CDR3 is TGCGCCAGCAGCTCATGGTCAGGGACGGGGACCCAGTACTTC. It specifies CASSSWSGTGTQYF.

This clonotype occurred many times. This chain uses TRBV7-6 with TRBJ2-5; 10 nucleotides match TRBD2. The CDR3 is 18 amino acids. J gave up 2 bases and V 1 base, and 10 bases lay outside the gene matches. CDR1 is SGHVS, CDR2 FNYEAQ, per germline. The CDR3 sequence is CASSLVRLAGDRQETQYF. The CDR3 coding sequence is TGTGCCAGCAGCTTAGTCCGGCTAGCGGGAGACCGACAAGAGACCCAGTACTTC.

Many counts were recorded for this clonotype. The chain uses TRBV7-9 and TRBJ2-2; D ambiguous. The germline gives CDR1 SEHNR, CDR2 FQNEAQ (reference sequence). This CDR3 has 14 amino acids. Trimming stripped 5 bases from V and 3 bases from J, with 10 bases between. The CDR3 DNA reads as TGTGCCAGCAGCCAGGCCCGGGACACCGGGGAGCTGTTTTTT. Translating gives CASSQARDTGELFF.